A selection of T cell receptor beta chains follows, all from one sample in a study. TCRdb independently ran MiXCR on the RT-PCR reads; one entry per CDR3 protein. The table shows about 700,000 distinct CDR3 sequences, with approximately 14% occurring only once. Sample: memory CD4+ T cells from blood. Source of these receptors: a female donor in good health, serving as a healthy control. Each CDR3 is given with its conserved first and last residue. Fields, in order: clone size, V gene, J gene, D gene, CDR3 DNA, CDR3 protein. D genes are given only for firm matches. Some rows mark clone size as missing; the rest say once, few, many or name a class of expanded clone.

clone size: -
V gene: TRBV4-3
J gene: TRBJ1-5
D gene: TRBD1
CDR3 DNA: TGCGCCAGCAGCCCCGGACAGGGGGACAATCAGCCCCAGCATTTT
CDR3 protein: CASSPGQGDNQPQHF

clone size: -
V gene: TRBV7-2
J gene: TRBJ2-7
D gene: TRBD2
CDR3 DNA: TGTGCCAGCAGCTTAGAAGCTACTAGCGGGGGCTACGAGCAGTACTTC
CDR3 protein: CASSLEATSGGYEQYF

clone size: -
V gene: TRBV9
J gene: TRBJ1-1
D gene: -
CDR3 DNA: TGTGCCAGCAGCGTAGGGGACCTCGAGGCCCAATACACTGAAGCTTTCTTT
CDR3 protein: CASSVGDLEAQYTEAFF

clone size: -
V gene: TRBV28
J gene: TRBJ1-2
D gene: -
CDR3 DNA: TGTGCCAGCAGACCAACAGGGTCCCCTAACTATGGCTACACCTTC
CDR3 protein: CASRPTGSPNYGYTF

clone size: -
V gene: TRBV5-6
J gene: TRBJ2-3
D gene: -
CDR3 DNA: TGTGCCAGCAGTTTTTGGACTATCACTAGCACAGATACGCAGTATTTT
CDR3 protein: CASSFWTITSTDTQYF

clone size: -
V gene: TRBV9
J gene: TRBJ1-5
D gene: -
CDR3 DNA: TGTGCCAGCCACGACCTTCATTTCCGTATTCTGCCCCAGCATTTT
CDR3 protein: CASHDLHFRILPQHF

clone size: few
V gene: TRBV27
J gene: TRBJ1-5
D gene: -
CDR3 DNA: TGTGCCAGCAGTTTATGGGCAGGGCTTAGCAATCAGCCCCAGCATTTT
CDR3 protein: CASSLWAGLSNQPQHF

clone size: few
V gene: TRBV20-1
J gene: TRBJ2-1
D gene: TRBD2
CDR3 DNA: TGCAGTGCTAGTCCGGCTAGCGGGAGGGTGGTCTACAATGAGCAGTTCTTC
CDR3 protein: CSASPASGRVVYNEQFF

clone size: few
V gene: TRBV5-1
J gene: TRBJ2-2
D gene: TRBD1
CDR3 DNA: TGCGCCAGCAGGACCCAGGGGGCGGACACCGGGGAGCTGTTTTTT
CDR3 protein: CASRTQGADTGELFF

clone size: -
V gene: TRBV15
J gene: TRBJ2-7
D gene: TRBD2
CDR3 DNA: TGTGCCACCAGCAGAGTAGCGGGAGGGCCGAGGGAGCAGTACTTC
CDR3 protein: CATSRVAGGPREQYF

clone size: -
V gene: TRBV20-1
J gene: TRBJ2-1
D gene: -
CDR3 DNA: TGCAGTGCTAGGGATAGCGCGGGGCTATACAATGAGCAGTTCTTC
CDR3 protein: CSARDSAGLYNEQFF

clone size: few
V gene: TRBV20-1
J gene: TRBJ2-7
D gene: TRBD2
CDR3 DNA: TGCAGTGCTAGAGATCGGGCAGGGAGGGACGAGCAGTACTTC
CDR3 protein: CSARDRAGRDEQYF

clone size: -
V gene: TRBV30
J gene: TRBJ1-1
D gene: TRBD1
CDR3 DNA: TGTGCCTGGAGTTTCCAGGGGGCGAGGACTGAAGCTTTCTTT
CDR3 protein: CAWSFQGARTEAFF

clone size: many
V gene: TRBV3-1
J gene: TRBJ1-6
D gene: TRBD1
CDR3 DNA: TGTGCCAGCAGCCAAGAGAATAGGGGGCTGAATTCACCCCTCCACTTT
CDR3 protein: CASSQENRGLNSPLHF

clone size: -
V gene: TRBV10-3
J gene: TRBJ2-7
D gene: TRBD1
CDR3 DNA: TGTGCCACCCAGGCATCAACCGGACAGGGAGAGGACTACGAGCAGTACTTC
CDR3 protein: CATQASTGQGEDYEQYF

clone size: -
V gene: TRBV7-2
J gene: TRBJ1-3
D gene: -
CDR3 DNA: TGTGCCAGCAGCTTATACTTTCAGGGAAACACCATATATTTT
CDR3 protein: CASSLYFQGNTIYF

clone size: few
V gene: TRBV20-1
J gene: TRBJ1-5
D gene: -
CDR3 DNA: TGCAGTGCCCCCGGGACCCCGATGGGCAATCAGCCCCAGCATTTT
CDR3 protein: CSAPGTPMGNQPQHF

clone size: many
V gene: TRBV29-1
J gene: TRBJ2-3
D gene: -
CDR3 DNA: TGCAGCGTTGAAGGGTCTGGACTCGGGGATACGCAGTATTTT
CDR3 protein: CSVEGSGLGDTQYF

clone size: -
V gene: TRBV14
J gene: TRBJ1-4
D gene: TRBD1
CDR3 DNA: TGTGCCAGCAGCCAACGGACAGGGGGGAGTGAAAAACTGTTTTTT
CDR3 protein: CASSQRTGGSEKLFF

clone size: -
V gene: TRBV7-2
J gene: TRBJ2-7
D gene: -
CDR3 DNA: TGTGCCACGGCGGAGGGCCGCTCCTACGAGCAGTACTTC
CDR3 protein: CATAEGRSYEQYF

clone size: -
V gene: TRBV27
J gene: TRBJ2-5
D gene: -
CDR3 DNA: TGTGCCAGCAGCCCACCAAGAGCAAACAGAGAGACCCAGTACTTC
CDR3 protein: CASSPPRANRETQYF

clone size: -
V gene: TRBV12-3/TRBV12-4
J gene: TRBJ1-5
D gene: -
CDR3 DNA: TGTGCCAGCCGGTCTGGCTCCTGGGGGAGGCCCCAGCATTTT
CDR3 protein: CASRSGSWGRPQHF

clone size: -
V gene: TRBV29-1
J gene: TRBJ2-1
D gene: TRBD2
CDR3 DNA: TGCAGCGCCCAAGGGCCTAGCGGGAGCGATGAGCAGTTCTTC
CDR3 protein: CSAQGPSGSDEQFF

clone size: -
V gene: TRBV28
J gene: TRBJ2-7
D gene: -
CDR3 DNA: TGTGCCAGCAGTTTAATACACACCTACGAGCAGTACTTC
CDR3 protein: CASSLIHTYEQYF

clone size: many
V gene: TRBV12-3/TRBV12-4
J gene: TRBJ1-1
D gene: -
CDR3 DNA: TGTGCCAGCAGTAGGGGACACGACGTGGCTTTCTTT
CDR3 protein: CASSRGHDVAFF

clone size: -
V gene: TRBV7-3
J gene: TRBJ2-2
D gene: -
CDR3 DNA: TGTGCCAGCAGCTTGGGGCAGGGGAACACCGAGGAGCTGTTTTTT
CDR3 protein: CASSLGQGNTEELFF

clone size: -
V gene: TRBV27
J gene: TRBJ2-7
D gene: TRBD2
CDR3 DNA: TGTGCCAGCAGTGAAGCGGGAGCCTCCTACGAGCAGTACTTC
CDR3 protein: CASSEAGASYEQYF

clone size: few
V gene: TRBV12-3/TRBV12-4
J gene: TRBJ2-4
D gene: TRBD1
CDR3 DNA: TGTGCCAGCAGACTGGGACAGGTACACATTCAGTACTTC
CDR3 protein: CASRLGQVHIQYF

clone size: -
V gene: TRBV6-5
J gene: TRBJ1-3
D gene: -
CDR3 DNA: TGTGCCAGCAGTACACCTCAAGGAAACACCATATATTTT
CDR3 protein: CASSTPQGNTIYF

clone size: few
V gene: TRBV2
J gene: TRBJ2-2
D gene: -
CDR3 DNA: TGTGCCAGCCTGCGTCCGGCGAACACCGGGGAGCTGTTTTTT
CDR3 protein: CASLRPANTGELFF

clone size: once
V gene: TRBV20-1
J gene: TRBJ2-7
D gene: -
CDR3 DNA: TGCAGTGCTAGCCTGCGGGGCGAGCAGTACTTC
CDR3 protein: CSASLRGEQYF

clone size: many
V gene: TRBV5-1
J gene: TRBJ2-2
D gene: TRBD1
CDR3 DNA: TGCGCCAGCAGCGAGGGACAGACACCGAACACCGGGGAGCTGTTTTTT
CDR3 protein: CASSEGQTPNTGELFF

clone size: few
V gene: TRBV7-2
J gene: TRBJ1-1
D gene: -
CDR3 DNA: TGTGCCAGCAGCTTAGCGTTGGGTGGGGGGCGGAACTTGAACACTGAAGCTTTCTTT
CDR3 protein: CASSLALGGGRNLNTEAFF